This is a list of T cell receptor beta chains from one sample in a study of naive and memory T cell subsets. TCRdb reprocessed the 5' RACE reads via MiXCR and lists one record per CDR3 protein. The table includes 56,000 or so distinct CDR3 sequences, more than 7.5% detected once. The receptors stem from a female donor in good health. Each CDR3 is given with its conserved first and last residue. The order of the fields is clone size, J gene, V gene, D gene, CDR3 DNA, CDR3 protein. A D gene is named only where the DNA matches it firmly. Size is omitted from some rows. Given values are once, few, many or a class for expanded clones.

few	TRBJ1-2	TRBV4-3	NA	TGCGCCAGCAGCCCCAAACGGGGGAGGGATGGCTACACCTTC	CASSPKRGRDGYTF
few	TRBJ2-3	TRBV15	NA	TGTGCCACCAGCAGGGAGACAGCTCTATTAGCAGATACGCAGTATTTT	CATSRETALLADTQYF
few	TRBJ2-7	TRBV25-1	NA	TGTGCCAGCAGTGCGGCAGGGACCTACGAGCAGTACTTC	CASSAAGTYEQYF
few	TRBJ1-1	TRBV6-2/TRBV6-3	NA	TGTGCCACCGTCGACTATAACACTGAAGCTTTCTTT	CATVDYNTEAFF
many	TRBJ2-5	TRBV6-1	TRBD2	TGTGCCAGCAGTCCCCAGAGAGCGGGGGGCCCCGTGACCCAGTACTTC	CASSPQRAGGPVTQYF
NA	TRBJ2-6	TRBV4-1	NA	TGCGCCAGCAGCCAAGACCACCGAGGCTCTGGGGCCAACGTCCTGACTTTC	CASSQDHRGSGANVLTF
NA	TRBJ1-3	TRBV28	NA	TGTGCCAGCAGTTCACCAGGATTAAACACCATATATTTT	CASSSPGLNTIYF
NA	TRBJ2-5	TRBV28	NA	TGTGCCAGCAGTACCCTTGAGAAAGAGACCCAGTACTTC	CASSTLEKETQYF
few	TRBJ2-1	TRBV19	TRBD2	TGTGCCAGCACCTATAGCGGGGCGATATACAATGAGCAGTTCTTC	CASTYSGAIYNEQFF
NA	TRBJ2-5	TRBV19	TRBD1	TGTGCCAGTAGTGGGGACAGGGCACCCCAACAAGAGACCCAGTACTTC	CASSGDRAPQQETQYF
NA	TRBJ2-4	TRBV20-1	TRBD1	TGCATTGCATATCCGGGACAGGGGGCCCGGGAGGCCAAAAACATTCAGTACTTC	CIAYPGQGAREAKNIQYF
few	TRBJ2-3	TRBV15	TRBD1	TGTGCCACCAGCAGAGATTCTCGAGAGGGGGCTGCAGATACGCAGTATTTT	CATSRDSREGAADTQYF
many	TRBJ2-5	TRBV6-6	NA	TGTGCCAGCAGTTACCTAGGCAGGGGTGAGACCCAGTACTTC	CASSYLGRGETQYF
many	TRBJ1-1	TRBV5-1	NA	TGCGCCAGCAGTTTGCAGAACACTGAAGCTTTCTTT	CASSLQNTEAFF
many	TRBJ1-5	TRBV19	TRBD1	TGTGCCAGTATCGCTCGGACAGGGGATATCAGCAAAGCCCAGCATTTT	CASIARTGDISKAQHF
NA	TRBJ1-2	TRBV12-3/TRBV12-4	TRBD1	TGTGCCAGCAGCCCTCTCCCGGGACAGACCTCTAACTATGGCTACACCTTC	CASSPLPGQTSNYGYTF
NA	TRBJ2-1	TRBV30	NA	TGTGCCTGGAGTGTGACGGGCGCCGGGGACAATGAGCAGTTCTTC	CAWSVTGAGDNEQFF
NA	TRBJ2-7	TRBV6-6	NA	TGTGCCAGCAGTTCGTGGGAGGTGGAGCAGTACTTC	CASSSWEVEQYF
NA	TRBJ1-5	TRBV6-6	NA	TGTGCCAGCAGTTACCCCAGTCGGAGTTATAGCAATCAGCCCCAGCATTTT	CASSYPSRSYSNQPQHF
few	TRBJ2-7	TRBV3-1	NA	TGTGCCAGCAGCCAAGATTTGGTCGGCGAGCAGTACTTC	CASSQDLVGEQYF
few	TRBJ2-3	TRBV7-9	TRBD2	TGTGCCAGCATCCCCAAGGGAGGTCTAGCGGGGAGAGATACGCAGTATTTT	CASIPKGGLAGRDTQYF
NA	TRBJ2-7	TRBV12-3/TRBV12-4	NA	TGTGCCAGCAGTGCGCGGACCCTAAAGGAGCAGTACTTC	CASSARTLKEQYF
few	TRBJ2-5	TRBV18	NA	TGTGCCAGCTCACCCTTGAGTGCGGGGAGGAAAAAGACCCAGTACTTC	CASSPLSAGRKKTQYF
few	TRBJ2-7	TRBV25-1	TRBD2	TGTGCCAGCAGTCCCGTGGGACTATCCTACGAGCAGTACTTC	CASSPVGLSYEQYF
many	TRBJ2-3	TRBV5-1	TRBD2	TGCGCCAGCAGCTTGGGACTAGCGGTGGCAGATACGCAGTATTTT	CASSLGLAVADTQYF
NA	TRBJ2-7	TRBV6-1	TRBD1	TGTGCCAGCAGTGAAGCCATGGGACAGTACTACGAGCAGTACTTC	CASSEAMGQYYEQYF
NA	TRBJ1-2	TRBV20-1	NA	TGCAGTGCTAGAGTGGACGGTTATGGCTACACCTTC	CSARVDGYGYTF